Sequencing of this T cell receptor beta chain was carried out in a study of monozygotic twins with inflammatory bowel disease. The length of the CDR3 is 13 residues. Germline loops: CDR1 SGHTA, CDR2 FQGNSA. TCRdb reprocessed the 5' RACE reads and reports one entry per CDR3 protein, with no DNA. The sample shows around 210,000 distinct CDR3 sequences, and 7.7% sits with its ten largest clones. Every single donor had a roughly 2.5 ml blood sample drawn. Sequencing was carried out using blood. The V call is TRBV7-2, the J call TRBJ1-6. This TCR was sampled from a human donor with ulcerative colitis or Crohn's disease, or a healthy co-twin of an affected twin (not recorded which). The CDR3 here is CASSVNYNSPLHF.